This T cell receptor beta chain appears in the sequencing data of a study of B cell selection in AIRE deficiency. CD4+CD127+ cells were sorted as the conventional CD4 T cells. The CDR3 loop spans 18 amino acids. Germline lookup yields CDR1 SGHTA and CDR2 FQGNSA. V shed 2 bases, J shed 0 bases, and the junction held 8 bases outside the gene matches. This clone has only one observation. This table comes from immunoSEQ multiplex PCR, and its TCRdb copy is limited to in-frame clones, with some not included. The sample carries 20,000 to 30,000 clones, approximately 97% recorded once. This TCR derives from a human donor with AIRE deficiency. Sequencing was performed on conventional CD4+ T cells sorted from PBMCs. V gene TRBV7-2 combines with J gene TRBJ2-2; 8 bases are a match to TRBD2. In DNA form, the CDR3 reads TGTGCCAGCAGCTTATTTCCAAGCGGGAGTACGAACACCGGGGAGCTGTTTTTT. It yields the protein CASSLFPSGSTNTGELFF.